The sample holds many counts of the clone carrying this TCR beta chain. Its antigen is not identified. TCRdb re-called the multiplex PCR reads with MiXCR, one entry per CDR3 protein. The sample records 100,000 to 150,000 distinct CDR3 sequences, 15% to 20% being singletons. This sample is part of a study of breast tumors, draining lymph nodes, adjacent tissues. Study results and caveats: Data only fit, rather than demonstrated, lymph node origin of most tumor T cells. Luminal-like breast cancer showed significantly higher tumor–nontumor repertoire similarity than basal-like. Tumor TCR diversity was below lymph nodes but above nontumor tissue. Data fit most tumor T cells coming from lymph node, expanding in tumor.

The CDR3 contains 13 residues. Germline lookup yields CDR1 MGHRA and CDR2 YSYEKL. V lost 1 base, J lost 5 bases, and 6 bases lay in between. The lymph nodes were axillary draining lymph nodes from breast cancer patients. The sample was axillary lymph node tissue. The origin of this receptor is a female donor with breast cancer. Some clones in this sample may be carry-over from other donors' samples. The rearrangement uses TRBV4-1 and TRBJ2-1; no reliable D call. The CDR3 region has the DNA TGCGCCAGCAGCCAAGTGCTTAACAATGAGCAGTTCTTC. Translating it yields CASSQVLNNEQFF.